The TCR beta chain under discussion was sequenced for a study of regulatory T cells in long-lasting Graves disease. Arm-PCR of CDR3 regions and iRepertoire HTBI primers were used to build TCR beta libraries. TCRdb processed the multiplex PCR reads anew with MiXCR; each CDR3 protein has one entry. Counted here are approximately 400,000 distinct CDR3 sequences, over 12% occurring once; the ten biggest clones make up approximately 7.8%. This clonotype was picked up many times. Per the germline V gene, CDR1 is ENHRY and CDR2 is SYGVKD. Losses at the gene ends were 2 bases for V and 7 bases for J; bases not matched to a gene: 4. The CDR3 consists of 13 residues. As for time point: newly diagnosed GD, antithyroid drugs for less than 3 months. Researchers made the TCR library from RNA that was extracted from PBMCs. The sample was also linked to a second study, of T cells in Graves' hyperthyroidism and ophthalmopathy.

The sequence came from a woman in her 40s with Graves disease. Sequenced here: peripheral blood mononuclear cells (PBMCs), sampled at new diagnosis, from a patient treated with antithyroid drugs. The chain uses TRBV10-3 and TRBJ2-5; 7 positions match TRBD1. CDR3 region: CAISEGQARTQYF. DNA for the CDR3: TGTGCCATCAGTGAGGGACAGGCTAGGACCCAGTACTTC.